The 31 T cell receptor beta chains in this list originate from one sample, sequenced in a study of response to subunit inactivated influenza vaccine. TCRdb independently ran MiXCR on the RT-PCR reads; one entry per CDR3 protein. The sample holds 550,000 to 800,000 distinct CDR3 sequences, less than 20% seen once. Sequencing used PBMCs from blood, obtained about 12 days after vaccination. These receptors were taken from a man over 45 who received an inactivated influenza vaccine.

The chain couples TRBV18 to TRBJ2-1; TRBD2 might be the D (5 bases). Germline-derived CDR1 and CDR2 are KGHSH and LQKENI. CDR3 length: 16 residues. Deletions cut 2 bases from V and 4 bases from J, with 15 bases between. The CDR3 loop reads CASSPTSSVGYNEQFF. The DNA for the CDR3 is TGTGCCAGCTCACCAACTAGTAGTGTCGGTTACAATGAGCAGTTCTTC.

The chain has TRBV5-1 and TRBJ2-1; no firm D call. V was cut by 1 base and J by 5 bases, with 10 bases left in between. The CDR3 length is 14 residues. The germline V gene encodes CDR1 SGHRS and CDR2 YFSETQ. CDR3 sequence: CASSLFRADNEQFF. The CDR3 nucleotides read TGCGCCAGCAGCTTGTTTAGGGCGGACAATGAGCAGTTCTTC.

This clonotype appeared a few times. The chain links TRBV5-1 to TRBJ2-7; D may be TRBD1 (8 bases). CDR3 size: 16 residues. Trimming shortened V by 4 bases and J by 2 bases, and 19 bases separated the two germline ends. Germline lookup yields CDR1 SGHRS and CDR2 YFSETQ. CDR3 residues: CASSPGNRGGTYEQYF. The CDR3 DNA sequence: TGCGCCAGCAGCCCGGGTAACAGGGGGGGAACCTACGAGCAGTACTTC.

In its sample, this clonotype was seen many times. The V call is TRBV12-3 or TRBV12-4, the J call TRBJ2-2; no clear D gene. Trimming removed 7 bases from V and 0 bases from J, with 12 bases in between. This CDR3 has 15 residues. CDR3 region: CASNLGGSNTGELFF. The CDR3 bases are TGTGCCAGCAATTTGGGCGGTTCGAACACCGGGGAGCTGTTTTTT.

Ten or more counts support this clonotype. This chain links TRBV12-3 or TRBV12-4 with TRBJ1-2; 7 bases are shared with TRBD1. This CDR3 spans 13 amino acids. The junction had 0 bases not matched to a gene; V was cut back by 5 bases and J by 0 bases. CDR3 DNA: TGTGCCAGCAGTGGACAGGCTAACTATGGCTACACCTTC. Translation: CASSGQANYGYTF.

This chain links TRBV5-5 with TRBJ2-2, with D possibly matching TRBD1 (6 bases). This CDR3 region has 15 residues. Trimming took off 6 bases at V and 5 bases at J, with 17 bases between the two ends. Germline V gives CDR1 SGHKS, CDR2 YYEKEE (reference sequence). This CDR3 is CASKTQWGHTGELFF. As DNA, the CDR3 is TGTGCCAGCAAAACCCAGTGGGGGCATACCGGGGAGCTGTTTTTT.

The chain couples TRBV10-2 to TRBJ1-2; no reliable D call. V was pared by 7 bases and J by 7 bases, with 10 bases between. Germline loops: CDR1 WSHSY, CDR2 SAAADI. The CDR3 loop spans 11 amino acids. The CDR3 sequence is CASISVGGYTF. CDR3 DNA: TGCGCCAGCATTTCGGTTGGTGGCTACACCTTC.

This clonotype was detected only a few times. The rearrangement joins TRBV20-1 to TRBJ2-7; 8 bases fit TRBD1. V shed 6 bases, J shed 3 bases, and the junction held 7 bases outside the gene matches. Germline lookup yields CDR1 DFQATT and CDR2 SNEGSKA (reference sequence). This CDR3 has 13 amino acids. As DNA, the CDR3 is TGCAGTGCCCCTCAGGACAGGGACTACGAGCAGTACTTC. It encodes CSAPQDRDYEQYF.

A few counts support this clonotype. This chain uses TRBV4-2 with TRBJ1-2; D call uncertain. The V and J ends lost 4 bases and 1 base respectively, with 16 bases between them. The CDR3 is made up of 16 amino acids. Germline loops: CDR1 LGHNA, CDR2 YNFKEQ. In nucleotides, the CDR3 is TGTGCCAGCAGCCCATTCGCAGGTACGAGTAACTATGGCTACACCTTC. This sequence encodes CASSPFAGTSNYGYTF.

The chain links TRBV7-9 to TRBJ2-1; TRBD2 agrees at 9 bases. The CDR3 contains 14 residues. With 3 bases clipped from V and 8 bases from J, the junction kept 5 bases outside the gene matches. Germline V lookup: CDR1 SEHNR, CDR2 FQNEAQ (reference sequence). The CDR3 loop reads CASSLGLAIDEQFF. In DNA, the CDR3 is TGTGCCAGCAGCTTGGGACTAGCTATCGATGAGCAGTTCTTC.

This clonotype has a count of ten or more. The CDR3: CATSRDKGRQETQYF. CDR3 nucleotide sequence: TGTGCCACCAGCAGAGATAAGGGCAGACAAGAGACCCAGTACTTC. The J gene is TRBJ2-5, the V gene TRBV15; no firm D call. The CDR3 extends over 15 amino acids. The germline V gene has CDR1 LNHNV and CDR2 YYDKDF (reference sequence). The V and J ends lost 0 bases and 2 bases respectively, with 10 bases between them.

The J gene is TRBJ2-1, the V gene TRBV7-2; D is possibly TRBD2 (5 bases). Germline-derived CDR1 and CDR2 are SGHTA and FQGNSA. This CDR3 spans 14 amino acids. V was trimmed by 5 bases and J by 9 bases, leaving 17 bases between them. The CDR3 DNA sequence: TGTGCCAGCAGCCTACCCGTGAGAGGAGGTGAGCAGTTCTTC. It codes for CASSLPVRGGEQFF.

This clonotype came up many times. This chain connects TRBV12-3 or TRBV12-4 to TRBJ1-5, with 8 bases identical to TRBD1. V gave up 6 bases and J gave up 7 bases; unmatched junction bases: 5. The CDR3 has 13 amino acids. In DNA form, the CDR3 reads TGTGCCAGCAGCAGGGGGCTCGAACAGCCCCAGCATTTT. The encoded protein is CASSRGLEQPQHF.

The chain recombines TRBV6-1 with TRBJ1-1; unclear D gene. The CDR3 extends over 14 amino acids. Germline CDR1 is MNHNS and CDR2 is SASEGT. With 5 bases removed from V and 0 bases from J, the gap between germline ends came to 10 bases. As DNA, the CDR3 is TGTGCCAGCAGTAAGCCGGGTATGAACACTGAAGCTTTCTTT. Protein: CASSKPGMNTEAFF.

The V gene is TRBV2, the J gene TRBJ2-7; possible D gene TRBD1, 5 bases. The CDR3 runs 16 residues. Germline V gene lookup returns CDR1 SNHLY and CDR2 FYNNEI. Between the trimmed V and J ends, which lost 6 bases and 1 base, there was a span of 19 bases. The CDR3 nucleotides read TGTGCCAGCAGCCTATTCATCGACAGCACGTCCTACGAGCAGTACTTC. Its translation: CASSLFIDSTSYEQYF.

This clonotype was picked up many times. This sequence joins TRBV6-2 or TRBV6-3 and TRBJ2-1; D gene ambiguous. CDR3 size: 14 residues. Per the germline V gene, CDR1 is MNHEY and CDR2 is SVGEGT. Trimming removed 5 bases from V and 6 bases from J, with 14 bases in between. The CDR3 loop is CASSPTLSSNEQFF. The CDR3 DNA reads TGTGCCAGCAGTCCTACTTTATCGTCCAATGAGCAGTTCTTC.

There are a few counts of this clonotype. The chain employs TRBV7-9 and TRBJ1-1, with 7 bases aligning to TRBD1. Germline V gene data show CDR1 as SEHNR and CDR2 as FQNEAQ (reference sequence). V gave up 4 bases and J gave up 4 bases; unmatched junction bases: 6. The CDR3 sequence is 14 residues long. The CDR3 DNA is TGTGCCAGCAGCTCGACAGGGAAGGGCACTGAAGCTTTCTTT. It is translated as CASSSTGKGTEAFF.

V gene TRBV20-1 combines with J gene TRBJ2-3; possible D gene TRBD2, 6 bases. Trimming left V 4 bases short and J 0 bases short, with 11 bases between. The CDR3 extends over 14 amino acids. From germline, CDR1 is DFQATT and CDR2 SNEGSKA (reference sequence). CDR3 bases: TGCAGTGCTACGAGGAGGGAGAGCACAGATACGCAGTATTTT. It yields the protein CSATRRESTDTQYF.

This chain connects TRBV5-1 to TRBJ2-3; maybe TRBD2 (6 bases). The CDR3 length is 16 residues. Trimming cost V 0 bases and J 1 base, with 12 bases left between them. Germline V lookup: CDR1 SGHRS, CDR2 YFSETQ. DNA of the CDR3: TGCGCCAGCAGCTTGGCCGCATGGGGGGGCACAGATACGCAGTATTTT. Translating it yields CASSLAAWGGTDTQYF.

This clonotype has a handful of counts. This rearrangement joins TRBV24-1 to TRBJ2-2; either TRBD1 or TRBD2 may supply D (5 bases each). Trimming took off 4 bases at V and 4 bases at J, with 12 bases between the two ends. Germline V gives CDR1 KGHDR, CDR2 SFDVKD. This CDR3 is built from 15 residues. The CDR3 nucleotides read TGTGCCACCAGTGAGCTCTTGGGACCCACCGGGGAGCTGTTTTTT. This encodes CATSELLGPTGELFF.

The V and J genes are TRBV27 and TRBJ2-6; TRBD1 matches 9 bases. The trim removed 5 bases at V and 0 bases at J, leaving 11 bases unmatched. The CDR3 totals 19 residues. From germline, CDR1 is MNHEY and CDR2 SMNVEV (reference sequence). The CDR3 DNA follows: TGTGCCAGCAGTCCCACCGGGACAGGGCTTCTCTCTGGGGCCAACGTCCTGACTTTC. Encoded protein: CASSPTGTGLLSGANVLTF. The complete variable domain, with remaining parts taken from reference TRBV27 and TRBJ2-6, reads EAQVTQNPRYLITVTGKKLTVTCSQNMNHEYMSWYRQDPGLGLRQIYYSMNVEVTDKGDVPEGYKVSRKEKRNFPLILESPSPNQTSLYFCASSPTGTGLLSGANVLTFGAGSRLTVL.

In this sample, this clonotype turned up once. CDR3 nucleotides: TGTGCCAGCAGTCCCCAGGGATCACAAGAGACCCAGTACTTC. Protein product: CASSPQGSQETQYF. This sequence joins TRBV28 and TRBJ2-5; D perhaps matches TRBD1 (5 bases). The CDR3 is made up of 14 amino acids. V was clipped by 5 bases and J by 2 bases, with 12 bases between them. The V gene's germline CDR1 is MDHEN and CDR2 SYDVKM. Filled out from reference TRBV28 and TRBJ2-5, the complete variable domain reads DVKVTQSSRYLVKRTGEKVFLECVQDMDHENMFWYRQDPGLGLRLIYFSYDVKMKEKGDIPEGYSVSREKKERFSLILESASTNQTSMYLCASSPQGSQETQYFGPGTRLLVL.

The CDR3 spells CASSYALSVRASEQYF. DNA for the CDR3: TGTGCCAGCAGTTACGCCCTCTCGGTCCGAGCGTCTGAGCAGTACTTC. The chain couples TRBV6-5 to TRBJ2-7; D gene uncertain. Trimming took 2 bases from V and 7 from J, leaving 21 bases between them. This CDR3 comprises 16 residues. CDR1 MNHEY and CDR2 SVGAGI come from the germline V gene.

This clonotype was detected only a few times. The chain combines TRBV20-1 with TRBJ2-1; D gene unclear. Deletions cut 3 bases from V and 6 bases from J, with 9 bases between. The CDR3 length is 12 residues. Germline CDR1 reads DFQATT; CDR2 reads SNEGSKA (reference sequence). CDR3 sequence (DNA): TGCAGTGCTAGCGTTCTTTTCAATGAGCAGTTCTTC. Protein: CSASVLFNEQFF.

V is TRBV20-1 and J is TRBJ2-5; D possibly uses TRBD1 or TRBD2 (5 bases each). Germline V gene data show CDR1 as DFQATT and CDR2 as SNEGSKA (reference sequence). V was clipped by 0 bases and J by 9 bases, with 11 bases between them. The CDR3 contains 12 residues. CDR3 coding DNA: TGCAGTGCTAGAGACCGGGACGGTGCCCAGTACTTC. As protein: CSARDRDGAQYF.

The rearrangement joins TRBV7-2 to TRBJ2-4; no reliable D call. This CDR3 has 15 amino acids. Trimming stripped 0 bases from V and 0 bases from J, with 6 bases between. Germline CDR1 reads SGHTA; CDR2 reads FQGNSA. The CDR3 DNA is TGTGCCAGCAGCTTAGCGCTAATAGCCAAAAACATTCAGTACTTC. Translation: CASSLALIAKNIQYF.

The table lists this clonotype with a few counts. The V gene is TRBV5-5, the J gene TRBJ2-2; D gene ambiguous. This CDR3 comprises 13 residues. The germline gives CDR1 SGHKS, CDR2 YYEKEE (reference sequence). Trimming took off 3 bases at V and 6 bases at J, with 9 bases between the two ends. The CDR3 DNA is TGTGCCAGCAGCTCAACAGTCTCCGGGGAGCTGTTTTTT. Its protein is CASSSTVSGELFF.

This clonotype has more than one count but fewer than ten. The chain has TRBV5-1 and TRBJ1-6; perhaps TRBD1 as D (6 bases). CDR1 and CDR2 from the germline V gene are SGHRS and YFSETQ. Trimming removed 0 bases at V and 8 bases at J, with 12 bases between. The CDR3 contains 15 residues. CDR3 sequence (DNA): TGCGCCAGCAGCTTGGCTGGGGGCCCTGATTCACCCCTCCACTTT. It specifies CASSLAGGPDSPLHF.

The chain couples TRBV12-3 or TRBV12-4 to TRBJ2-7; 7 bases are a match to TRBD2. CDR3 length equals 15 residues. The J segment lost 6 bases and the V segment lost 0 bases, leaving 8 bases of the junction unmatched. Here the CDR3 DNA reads TGTGCCAGCAGTTTAGCGCGGGTAGGGAGGGGCGAGCAGTACTTC. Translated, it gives CASSLARVGRGEQYF.

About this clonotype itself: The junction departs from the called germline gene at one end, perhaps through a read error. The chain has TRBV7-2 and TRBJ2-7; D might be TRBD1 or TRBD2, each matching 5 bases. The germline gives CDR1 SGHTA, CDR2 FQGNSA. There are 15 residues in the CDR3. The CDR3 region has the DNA TGTGGCAGCAGCCCACATATGGGGACCTTCTACGAGCAGTACTTC. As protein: CGSSPHMGTFYEQYF.

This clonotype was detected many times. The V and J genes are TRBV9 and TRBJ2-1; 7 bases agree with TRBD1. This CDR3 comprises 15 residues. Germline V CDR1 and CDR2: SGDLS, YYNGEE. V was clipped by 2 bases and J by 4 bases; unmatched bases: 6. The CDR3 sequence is CASSVGRGSYNEQFF. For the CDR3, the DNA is TGTGCCAGCAGCGTCGGCAGGGGGTCGTACAATGAGCAGTTCTTC.